The TCR beta chain under discussion was sequenced for a study of blood T cell repertoires in COVID-19. The ends were cut back, 4 bases at V and 5 bases at J, with 9 bases in the middle. Germline V gene lookup returns CDR1 SGHTA and CDR2 FQGNSA. The CDR3 totals 14 residues. The data were produced by immunoSEQ multiplex PCR, yet TCRdb's version contains in-frame clones alone and is incomplete. The repertoire holds under 150,000 clones, 80% to 90% seen once, with roughly 8% in the top ten. This rearrangement joins TRBV7-2 to TRBJ1-6; D unresolved. The receptor comes from a woman in her fifties or sixties with COVID-19, enrolled during active disease. The sample was peripheral blood. In nucleotides, the CDR3 is TGTGCCAGCAGCTCCGGGGAAGATAATTCACCCCTCCACTTT. It translates to CASSSGEDNSPLHF. Full variable domain (rest looked up from reference TRBV7-2 and TRBJ1-6): GAGVSQSPSNKVTEKGKDVELRCDPISGHTALYWYRQSLGQGLEFLIYFQGNSAPDKSGLPSDRFSAERTGGSVSTLTIQRTQQEDSAVYLCASSSGEDNSPLHFGNGTRLTVT.